The source of this T cell receptor beta chain is a study of shared clonotypes between healthy human individuals. Study findings and constraints: Naive subsets tended to show greater estimated richness than memory subsets.

Assay: immunoSEQ multiplex PCR; the TCRdb copy retains only in-frame clones and omits some. The sample holds millions of clones, about 95% seen once. The ends were cut back, 1 base at V and 13 bases at J, with 17 bases in the middle. Germline assignment: CDR1 LNHNV and CDR2 YYDKDF (reference sequence). CDR3 length equals 14 residues. This clone appeared a single time. Antigen: not known. The clonotype was recovered from a young man in good health. This chain uses TRBV15 with TRBJ2-1, with D perhaps matching TRBD2 (6 bases). Sequenced material: naive CD4+ T cells sorted from blood. Subset specified: CD45RA+ positively selected. DNA for the CDR3: TGTGCCACCAGCAGAGCCCGGGACTTCCTAGACCAGTTCTTC. It specifies CATSRARDFLDQFF.